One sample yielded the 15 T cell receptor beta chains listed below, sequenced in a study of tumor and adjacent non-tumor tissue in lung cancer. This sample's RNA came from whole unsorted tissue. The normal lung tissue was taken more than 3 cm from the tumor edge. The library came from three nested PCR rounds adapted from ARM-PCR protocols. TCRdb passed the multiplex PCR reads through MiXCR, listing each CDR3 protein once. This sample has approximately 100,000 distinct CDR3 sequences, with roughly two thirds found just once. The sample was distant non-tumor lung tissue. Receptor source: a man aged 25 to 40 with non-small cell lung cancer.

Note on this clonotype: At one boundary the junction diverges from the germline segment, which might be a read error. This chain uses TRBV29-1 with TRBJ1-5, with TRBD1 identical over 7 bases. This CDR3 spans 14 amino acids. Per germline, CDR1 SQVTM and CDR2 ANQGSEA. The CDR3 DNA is TGCAGCGTTGTTACAGGGGATTATAATCAGTCCCAGCATTTT. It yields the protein CSVVTGDYNQSQHF.

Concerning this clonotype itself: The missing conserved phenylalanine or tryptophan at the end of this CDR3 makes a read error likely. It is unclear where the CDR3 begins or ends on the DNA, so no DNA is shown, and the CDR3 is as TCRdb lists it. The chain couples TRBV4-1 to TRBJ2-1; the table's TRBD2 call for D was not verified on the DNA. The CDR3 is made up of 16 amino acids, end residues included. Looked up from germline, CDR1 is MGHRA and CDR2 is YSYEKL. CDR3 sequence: CASSQDNASGGFRKFY.

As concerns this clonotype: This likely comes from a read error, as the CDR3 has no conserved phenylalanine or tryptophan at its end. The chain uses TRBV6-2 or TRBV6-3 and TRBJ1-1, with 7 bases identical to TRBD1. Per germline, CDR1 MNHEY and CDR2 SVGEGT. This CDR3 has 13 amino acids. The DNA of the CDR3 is TGTGCTAGCAGGGGGGACAGCCACACTGAAGCTTTCCTT. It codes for CASRGDSHTEAFL.

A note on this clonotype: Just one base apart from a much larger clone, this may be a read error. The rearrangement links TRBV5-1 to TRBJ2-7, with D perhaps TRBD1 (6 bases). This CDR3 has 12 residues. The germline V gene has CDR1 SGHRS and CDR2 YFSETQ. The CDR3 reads CASSIQGYVQYF. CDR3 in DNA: TGCGCCAGCAGCATACAGGGTTACGTGCAGTACTTC.

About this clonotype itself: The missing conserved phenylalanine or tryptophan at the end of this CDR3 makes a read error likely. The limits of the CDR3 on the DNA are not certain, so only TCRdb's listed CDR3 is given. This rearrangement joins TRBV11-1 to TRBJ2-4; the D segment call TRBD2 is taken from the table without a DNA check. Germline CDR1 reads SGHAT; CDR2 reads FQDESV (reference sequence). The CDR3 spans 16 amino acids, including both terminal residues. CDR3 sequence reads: CASTHSGRATINIRYL.

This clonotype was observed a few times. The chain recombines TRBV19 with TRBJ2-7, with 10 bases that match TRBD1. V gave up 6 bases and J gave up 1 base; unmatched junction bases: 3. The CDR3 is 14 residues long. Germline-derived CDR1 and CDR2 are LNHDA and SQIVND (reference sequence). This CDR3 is CASRGGQGSYEQYF. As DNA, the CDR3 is TGTGCCAGTAGAGGGGGACAGGGGTCCTACGAGCAGTACTTC.

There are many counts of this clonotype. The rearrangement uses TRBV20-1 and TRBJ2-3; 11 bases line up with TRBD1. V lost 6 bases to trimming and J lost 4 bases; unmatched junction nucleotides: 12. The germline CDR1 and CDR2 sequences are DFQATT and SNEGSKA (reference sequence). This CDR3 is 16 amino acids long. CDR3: CSANSLDRGRSDTQYF. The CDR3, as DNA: TGCAGTGCGAACTCCCTGGACAGGGGGCGGTCAGATACGCAGTATTTT.

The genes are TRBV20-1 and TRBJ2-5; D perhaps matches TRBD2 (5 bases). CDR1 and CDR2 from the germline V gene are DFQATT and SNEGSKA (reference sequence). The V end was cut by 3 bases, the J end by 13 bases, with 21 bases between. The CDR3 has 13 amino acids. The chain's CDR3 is CSASPAGKEARYF. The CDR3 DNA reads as TGCAGTGCTAGCCCGGCCGGGAAAGAGGCCCGGTACTTC.

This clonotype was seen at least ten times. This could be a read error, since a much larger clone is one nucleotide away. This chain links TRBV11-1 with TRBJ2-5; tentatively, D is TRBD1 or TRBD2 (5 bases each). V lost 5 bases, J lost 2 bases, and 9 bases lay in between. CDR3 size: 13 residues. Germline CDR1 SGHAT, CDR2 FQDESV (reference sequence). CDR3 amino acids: CASSGTLQETQYF. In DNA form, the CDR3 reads TGTGCCAGCAGCGGGACGCTTCAAGAGACCCAGTACTTC.

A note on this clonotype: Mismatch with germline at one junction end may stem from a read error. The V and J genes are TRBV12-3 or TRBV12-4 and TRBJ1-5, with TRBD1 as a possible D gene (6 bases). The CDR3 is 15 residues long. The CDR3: CACSFTGASNQPQHF. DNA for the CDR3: TGTGCCTGCAGTTTCACGGGGGCCAGCAATCAGCCCCAGCATTTT.

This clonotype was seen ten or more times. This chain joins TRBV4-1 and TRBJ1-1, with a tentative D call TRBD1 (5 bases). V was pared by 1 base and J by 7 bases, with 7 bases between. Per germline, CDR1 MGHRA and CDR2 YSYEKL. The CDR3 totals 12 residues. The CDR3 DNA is TGCGCCAGCAGCCAAGGGGGGATTGAAGCTTTCTTT. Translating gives CASSQGGIEAFF.

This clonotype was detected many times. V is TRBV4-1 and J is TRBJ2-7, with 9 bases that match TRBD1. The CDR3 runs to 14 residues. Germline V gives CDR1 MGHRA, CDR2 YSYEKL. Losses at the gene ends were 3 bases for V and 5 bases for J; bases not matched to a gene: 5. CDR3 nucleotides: TGCGCCAGCAGCCATGGGGGACAGGGTAACGAGCAGTACTTC. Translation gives CASSHGGQGNEQYF.

The CDR3 here is CASSPVGSSGRNYEQFF. The DNA of the CDR3 is TGCGCCAGCAGCCCTGTCGGGTCTAGCGGGAGGAATTATGAGCAGTTCTTC. The chain has TRBV4-3 and TRBJ2-1, with 11 bases that match TRBD2. Germline-derived CDR1 and CDR2 are LGHNA and YSLEER. J lost 8 bases, V lost 4 bases, and 13 bases had no gene match. This CDR3 has 17 amino acids.

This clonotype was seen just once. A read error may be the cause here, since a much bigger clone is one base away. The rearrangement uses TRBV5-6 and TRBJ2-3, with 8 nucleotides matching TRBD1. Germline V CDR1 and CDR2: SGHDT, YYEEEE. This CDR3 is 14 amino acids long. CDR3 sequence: CTSSGRGRTDTQYF. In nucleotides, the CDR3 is TGTACCAGCAGCGGCAGGGGGCGGACAGATACGCAGTATTTT.

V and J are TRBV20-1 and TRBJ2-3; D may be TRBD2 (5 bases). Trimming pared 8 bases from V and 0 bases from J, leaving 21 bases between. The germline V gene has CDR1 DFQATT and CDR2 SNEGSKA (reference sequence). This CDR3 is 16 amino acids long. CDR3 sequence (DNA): TGCAGTACTACACCAGCGGATCAAGGCAGCACAGATACGCAGTATTTT. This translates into CSTTPADQGSTDTQYF.